This is a list of T cell receptor beta chains from one sample in a study of vaccination and CD4 T cells after COVID-19. These receptors have no known antigen. TCRdb re-called the PCR reads through MiXCR, storing one row per CDR3 protein. The sample lists several thousand distinct CDR3 sequences; 50% to 60% were seen once. The specimen was CD4+ T cells from blood, cultured in vitro. All receptors derive from a human donor who had recovered from COVID-19. The CDR3 runs from the conserved cysteine through the conserved F or W. The D gene is left open where the match is weak. Rows give clone size only sometimes, using once, few, many, or a class for an expanded clone.

>TRBJ1-6|TRBV6-1|.|.
TGTGCCAGCAGTGAATTAAGCTCCTATAATTCACCCCTCCACTTT
CASSELSSYNSPLHF
>TRBJ1-1|TRBV20-1|.|.
TGCAGTGCTAGGGCCAGAAATCCGAACACTGAAGCTTTCTTT
CSARARNPNTEAFF
>TRBJ2-4|TRBV21-1|.|.
TGTGCCAGCAGCAACCACCCAGCCAGGGTACAAGCCAAAAACATTCAGTACTTC
CASSNHPARVQAKNIQYF
>TRBJ1-1|TRBV6-1|TRBD1|.
TGTGCCAGCAGGGTAGGGACAGTTTGGATGAACACTGAAGCTTTCTTT
CASRVGTVWMNTEAFF
>TRBJ1-2|TRBV20-1|.|.
TGCAGTGCTACCCAGGGTCTCTATTGCTACACCTTC
CSATQGLYCYTF
>TRBJ1-2|TRBV6-1|.|few
TGTGCCAGCAGTGAAGCCATCCCCCCGGCAAGGGGCTACACCTTC
CASSEAIPPARGYTF
>TRBJ2-7|TRBV29-1|.|.
TGCAGCGTTCCCTCCGGGTCAGGGAACTACGAGCAGTACTTC
CSVPSGSGNYEQYF
>TRBJ1-1|TRBV6-1|.|.
TGTGCCAGCGTGGGGCCAGGGAACACTGAAGCTTTCTTT
CASVGPGNTEAFF
>TRBJ2-2|TRBV6-1|.|.
TGTGCCAGCAGTGAAGCCGGTCCAAGTCTGAAGGAGCTGTTTTTT
CASSEAGPSLKELFF
>TRBJ2-2|TRBV11-2|TRBD1|.
TGTGCCAGCAGGAGTGGACAGGTGAACACCGGGGAGCTGTTTTTT
CASRSGQVNTGELFF
>TRBJ2-1|TRBV20-1|TRBD2|once
TGCAGTGCAACAAGGGAAACTAGCGGGGAATTCAATGAGCAGTTCTTC
CSATRETSGEFNEQFF
>TRBJ2-7|TRBV5-1|.|.
TGCGCCAGCAGCTTGATAGGTAGTACAGGGGAGCAGTACTTC
CASSLIGSTGEQYF
>TRBJ2-7|TRBV20-1|.|.
TGCAGTGCTATTTGGGGGAGATCCTACGAGCAGTACTTC
CSAIWGRSYEQYF
>TRBJ2-1|TRBV7-3|.|.
TGTGCCAGCAGCTCCCGGGGCTTCAATGAGCAGTTCTTC
CASSSRGFNEQFF
>TRBJ1-6|TRBV9|.|few
TGTGCCAGCAGTGCTACAGGGAATTCACCCCTCCACTTT
CASSATGNSPLHF
>TRBJ1-5|TRBV15|.|.
TGTGCCACCAGCATACCCCATCAGCCCCAGCATTTT
CATSIPHQPQHF
>TRBJ2-3|TRBV7-3|TRBD2|.
TGTGCCAGCAGCCCAAGACTAGCGGACACAGATACGCAGTATTTT
CASSPRLADTDTQYF
>TRBJ1-5|TRBV29-1|.|.
TGCAGCGTTGGGTGGAGCAATCAGCCCCAGCATTTT
CSVGWSNQPQHF
>TRBJ2-5|TRBV6-1|.|.
TGTGCCAGCAGTGATGGGGGGGCCTCGGAGACCCAGTACTTC
CASSDGGASETQYF
>TRBJ1-2|TRBV19|TRBD1|.
TGTGCCAGTAGTATCGGGACAGCGAGCGGCTACACCTTC
CASSIGTASGYTF
>TRBJ1-1|TRBV6-5|TRBD1|.
TGTGCCAGCAGTTCCGGACAGGGCTTTGATGAAGCTTTCTTT
CASSSGQGFDEAFF
>TRBJ1-2|TRBV7-2|.|.
TGTGCCAGCAGCTTATCGGGGGGCGGCTACACCTTC
CASSLSGGGYTF
>TRBJ1-1|TRBV19|.|few
TGTGCCAGTAGTATCGGAAAGGGTTGGGCTGAAGCTTTCTTT
CASSIGKGWAEAFF
>TRBJ1-2|TRBV6-5|.|.
TGTGCCAGCAGTTACCGGGTCGACAGCGAGGGCTACACCTTC
CASSYRVDSEGYTF
>TRBJ1-6|TRBV27|.|.
TGTGCCAGCAGTTTATCTGTCCAGGGGACCCCCCTCCACTTT
CASSLSVQGTPLHF
>TRBJ2-1|TRBV15|.|.
TGTGCCACCAGCCCCTCACTAGGTTCCTACAATGAGCAGTTCTTC
CATSPSLGSYNEQFF
>TRBJ1-5|TRBV27|TRBD1|few
TGTGCCAGCAGTTCCGGGACAGGGGGCAGTCAGCCCCAGCATTTT
CASSSGTGGSQPQHF
>TRBJ2-5|TRBV6-5|TRBD1|.
TGTGCCAGCAGTTTCGACAGGGGGCCGGAGACCCAGTACTTC
CASSFDRGPETQYF
>TRBJ2-7|TRBV7-2|.|.
TGTGCCAGCAGCTTAGTCCAGGGGACGTCAACGGGCGAGCAGTACTTC
CASSLVQGTSTGEQYF
>TRBJ2-2|TRBV7-7|TRBD1|.
TGTGCCGTCTCCACAGGGGTTCAGTCCGGGGAGCTGTTTTTT
CAVSTGVQSGELFF
>TRBJ1-2|TRBV24-1|TRBD1|.
TGTGCCACCAGTGATCGCGGGACAGGGGGCGCAGGCTACACCTTC
CATSDRGTGGAGYTF
>TRBJ2-7|TRBV7-7|.|.
TGTGCTAGCAGCTTAGAGGACGGAGGGGTGGCGCAGCAGTACTTC
CASSLEDGGVAQQYF
>TRBJ2-3|TRBV6-1|.|.
TGTGCCAGCAGTGAAGCGGTGGTGGTCGGCACAGATACGCAGTATTTT
CASSEAVVVGTDTQYF
>TRBJ1-1|TRBV27|.|.
TGTGCCAGCACTTCGGGGCAGGGTTTCACTGAAGCTTTCTTT
CASTSGQGFTEAFF
>TRBJ2-5|TRBV11-2|.|.
TGTGCCAGCAGCTTAGAACTGCGGATCCTGGGCGAGACCCAGTACTTC
CASSLELRILGETQYF
>TRBJ2-5|TRBV20-1|TRBD2|.
TGCAGTGCTAGGACGCTTCTAGCGGACCAAGAGACCCAGTACTTC
CSARTLLADQETQYF
>TRBJ2-5|TRBV2|TRBD1|once
TGTGCCAGCCTTCTCAGGGGGAGCGGAGAGACCCAGTACTTC
CASLLRGSGETQYF
>TRBJ1-5|TRBV30|.|medium-sized
TGTGCCTGGAGCAGGGACTTGAATCAGCCCCAGCATTTT
CAWSRDLNQPQHF
>TRBJ2-7|TRBV18|TRBD2|.
TGTGCCAGCTCACTGAACCCACTAGCGGGAGTGGGTGAGCAGTACTTC
CASSLNPLAGVGEQYF
>TRBJ1-2|TRBV18|.|.
TGTGCCAGCTCACCGGGGGGGATCTATGATGGCTACACCTTC
CASSPGGIYDGYTF
>TRBJ1-1|TRBV19|.|.
TGTGCCAGTAGCAGGATCGGGGGGCTGAACACTGAAGCTTTCTTT
CASSRIGGLNTEAFF
>TRBJ1-5|TRBV5-6|.|.
TGTGCCAGCAGCTTCCGGGACGTACCCTTGCTCCAGCATTTT
CASSFRDVPLLQHF
>TRBJ1-2|TRBV4-2|.|.
TGTGCCAGCAGCCAAGATCTTGCGTGGGATGCTAACTATGGCTACACCTTC
CASSQDLAWDANYGYTF
>TRBJ1-6|TRBV7-3|.|.
TGTGCCAGCAGCTTAAGTCAGGGTGTCGGGAGCCTCCACTTT
CASSLSQGVGSLHF
>TRBJ1-5|TRBV10-2|.|.
TGCGCCAGCCGTATCGGGGGAGGAAGGCAGCCCCAGCATTTT
CASRIGGGRQPQHF
>TRBJ2-1|TRBV10-1|TRBD1|.
TGCGCCAGCAGTTTAGGACAGGGACTCGATGAGCAGTTCTTC
CASSLGQGLDEQFF
>TRBJ1-5|TRBV7-2|.|few
TGTGCCAGCAGCGCATTGGGCACACAGGTTGGGCTGCAGCCCCAGCATTTT
CASSALGTQVGLQPQHF
>TRBJ2-7|TRBV2|.|.
TGTGCCAGCAGTGACAGGTACGAGCAGTACTTC
CASSDRYEQYF
>TRBJ2-1|TRBV24-1|TRBD2|.
TGTGCCACCAGCCGGGGGGAACCCCGCGATGAGCAGTTCTTC
CATSRGEPRDEQFF
>TRBJ1-1|TRBV5-1|TRBD1|.
TGCGCCAGCAGCTTGGAGACAGGGGAAGCTTTCTTT
CASSLETGEAFF
>TRBJ2-2|TRBV7-6|.|few
TGTGCCAGCAGCGAAAACAGGGTCACCGGGGAGCTGTTTTTT
CASSENRVTGELFF